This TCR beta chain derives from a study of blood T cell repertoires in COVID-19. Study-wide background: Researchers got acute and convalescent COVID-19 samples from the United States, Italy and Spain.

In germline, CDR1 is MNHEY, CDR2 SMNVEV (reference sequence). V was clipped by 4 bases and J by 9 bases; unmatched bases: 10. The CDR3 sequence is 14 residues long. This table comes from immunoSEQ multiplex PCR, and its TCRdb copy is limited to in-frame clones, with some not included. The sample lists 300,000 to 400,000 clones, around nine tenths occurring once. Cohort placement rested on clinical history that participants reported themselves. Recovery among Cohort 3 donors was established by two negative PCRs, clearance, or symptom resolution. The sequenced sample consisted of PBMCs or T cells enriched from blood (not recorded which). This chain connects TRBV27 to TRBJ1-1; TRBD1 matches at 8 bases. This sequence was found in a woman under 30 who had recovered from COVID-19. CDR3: CASSSRTGLKKAFF. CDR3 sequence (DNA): TGTGCCAGCAGTTCCAGGACAGGGCTTAAGAAAGCTTTCTTT.